Shown below are 24 T cell receptor beta chains from a single sample sequenced in a study of cytomegalovirus exposure and HLA in healthy donors. It was with 60 Vbeta and 13 Jbeta primers that the PCR ran. Generated by immunoSEQ multiplex PCR, the TCRdb table keeps only in-frame clones and is missing some. The sample table includes some 150,000 clones. Sequencing used PBMCs. The receptors here all came from a man between 40 and 49 years old in good health and CMV-seronegative.

The chain is built from TRBV9 and TRBJ1-5; tentative D call: TRBD1 (6 bases). Trimming removed 4 bases at V and 4 bases at J, with 9 bases between. CDR1 is SGDLS and CDR2 is YYNGEE in the germline V gene. CDR3 size: 13 residues. This chain's CDR3 is CASSQGSNQPQHF. In DNA form, the CDR3 reads TGTGCCAGCAGCCAGGGGAGTAATCAGCCCCAGCATTTT.

The chain combines TRBV11-2 with TRBJ2-3, with a weak D call TRBD2 (7 bases). The CDR3 contains 13 residues. The germline V and J ends were trimmed by 5 bases and 4 bases, with 10 bases remaining between them. Germline CDR1 SGHAT, CDR2 FQNNGV. The CDR3 region has the DNA TGTGCCAGCAGCAGGGGGGGTGCAGATACGCAGTATTTT. This sequence encodes CASSRGGADTQYF.

This chain links TRBV7-2 with TRBJ1-6; the D gene is possibly TRBD1 (5 bases). CDR1 is SGHTA and CDR2 is FQGNSA in the germline V gene. The CDR3 sequence is 14 residues long. V lost 2 bases and J lost 6, with 8 bases in between. In nucleotides, the CDR3 is TGTGCCAGCAGCTTACGACAGAGTAATTCACCCCTCCACTTT. This translates into CASSLRQSNSPLHF.

V gene TRBV6-1 combines with J gene TRBJ1-5; D perhaps matches TRBD1 (6 bases). Trimming took off 8 bases at V and 7 bases at J, with 15 bases between the two ends. The CDR3 loop spans 13 amino acids. Germline CDR1 and CDR2: MNHNS and SASEGT. In DNA, the CDR3 is TGTGCCAGCGCATTACAGGGTGACCAGCCCCAGCATTTT. This codes for CASALQGDQPQHF.

In DNA form, the CDR3 reads TGTGCCAGCAGCTTACAGGTTAGCTCCTACGAGCAGTACTTC. Its translation is CASSLQVSSYEQYF. This chain links TRBV7-2 with TRBJ2-7, with D unresolved. V lost 2 bases to trimming and J lost 0 bases, with 8 bases between them. CDR1 SGHTA and CDR2 FQGNSA come from the germline V gene. CDR3 length: 14 amino acids.

The rearrangement uses TRBV15 and TRBJ2-1; D is possibly TRBD2 (5 bases). Germline assignment: CDR1 LNHNV and CDR2 YYDKDF (reference sequence). This CDR3 is 15 amino acids long. V dropped 2 bases and J dropped 4 bases, with 12 bases sitting between them. The CDR3 is CATSRNVLVYNEQFF. The CDR3 bases are TGTGCCACCAGCAGAAACGTACTAGTTTACAATGAGCAGTTCTTC.

V gene TRBV9 combines with J gene TRBJ1-1, with 8 bases lining up with TRBD1. Per the germline V gene, CDR1 is SGDLS and CDR2 is YYNGEE. The ends lost 0 bases at V and 5 bases at J; junction bases unmatched: 0. This CDR3 is built from 13 residues. The CDR3 here is CASSVGQGTEAFF. The CDR3 DNA is TGTGCCAGCAGCGTAGGACAGGGGACTGAAGCTTTCTTT.

V and J are TRBV7-8 and TRBJ1-4, with D tentatively TRBD1 (5 bases). Germline V gives CDR1 SGHVS, CDR2 FQNEAQ. This CDR3 has 14 amino acids. The germline V and J ends were trimmed by 3 bases and 4 bases, with 9 bases remaining between them. CDR3 coding DNA: TGTGCCAGCAGCTTTAGACAGCATAATGAAAAACTGTTTTTT. Amino acids: CASSFRQHNEKLFF.

The chain is built from TRBV18 and TRBJ1-2; 8 bases align to TRBD1. V shed 3 bases and J 2 bases; nucleotides not matched to a gene: 5. Germline CDR1 is KGHSH and CDR2 is LQKENI. The CDR3 has 15 residues. The chain's CDR3 is CASSPPRGQNYGYTF. CDR3 nucleotide sequence: TGTGCCAGCTCACCCCCCAGGGGGCAAAACTATGGCTACACCTTC.

The rearrangement joins TRBV5-1 to TRBJ2-7; 10 nucleotides agree with TRBD1. With V trimmed by 0 bases and J by 6 bases, 6 bases remained unmatched. The CDR3 length is 15 residues. Germline V gene sequence: CDR1 SGHRS, CDR2 YFSETQ. The CDR3 region has the DNA TGCGCCAGCAGCTTGGAACGACAGGGGGCCGGCGAGCAGTACTTC. It codes for CASSLERQGAGEQYF.

Regarding this clone: This same CDR3 is encoded by further DNA sequences in the sample. The chain combines TRBV2 with TRBJ1-2; D is unresolved. The germline gives CDR1 SNHLY, CDR2 FYNNEI. With 8 bases removed from V and 5 bases from J, the gap between germline ends came to 9 bases. The CDR3 runs to 11 residues. Here the CDR3 reads CASVRDYGYTF. In DNA form, the CDR3 reads TGTGCCAGCGTGAGGGATTATGGCTACACCTTC.

The chain recombines TRBV27 with TRBJ2-2; D gene uncertain. The V end lost 5 bases, the J end lost 3 bases, and 13 bases lay between the germline ends. This CDR3 has 15 amino acids. Germline lookup yields CDR1 MNHEY and CDR2 SMNVEV (reference sequence). The CDR3: CASSARDSYTGELFF. In nucleotides, the CDR3 is TGTGCCAGCAGTGCTCGCGACTCCTACACCGGGGAGCTGTTTTTT.

This chain connects TRBV14 to TRBJ2-3; 9 nucleotides align to TRBD1. Germline V gene lookup returns CDR1 SGHDN and CDR2 FVKESK. The CDR3 is 17 residues long. J gave up 5 bases and V 4 bases, and 13 bases lay outside the gene matches. The CDR3 here is CASSLTTGTGNQDTQYF. The CDR3 DNA follows: TGTGCCAGCAGCCTAACTACCGGGACAGGGAATCAAGATACGCAGTATTTT.

The chain joins TRBV5-1 to TRBJ2-3; 8 positions agree with TRBD1. The length of the CDR3 is 15 residues. The V and J ends lost 3 bases and 2 bases, in that order; junction bases with no gene match: 5. The V gene's germline CDR1 is SGHRS and CDR2 YFSETQ. CDR3 in DNA: TGCGCCAGCAGCTCCGCAGGGGGCAACACAGATACGCAGTATTTT. It codes for CASSSAGGNTDTQYF.

This chain's CDR3 is CASSETGGEGKLFF. CDR3 coding DNA: TGTGCCAGCAGTGAGACAGGGGGAGAGGGAAAACTGTTTTTT. This chain links TRBV2 with TRBJ1-4, with 9 bases that match TRBD1. The germline gives CDR1 SNHLY, CDR2 FYNNEI. The CDR3 spans 14 residues. J gave up 10 bases and V 3 bases, and 6 bases lay outside the gene matches.

CDR3: CASSSRGLGGEKLFF. The CDR3 bases are TGTGCCAGCAGCTCCAGGGGACTAGGGGGTGAAAAACTGTTTTTT. The V and J genes are TRBV5-6 and TRBJ1-4, with D possibly TRBD1 on 6 matching bases. The CDR3 loop spans 15 amino acids. V gave up 3 bases and J gave up 7 bases, with 16 bases separating them. Germline assignment: CDR1 SGHDT and CDR2 YYEEEE.

The V and J genes are TRBV6-5 and TRBJ2-7; 7 bases line up with TRBD1. V was pared by 6 bases and J by 0 bases, with 8 bases of the junction left unmatched. The CDR3 loop spans 15 amino acids. Germline V gene sequence: CDR1 MNHEY, CDR2 SVGAGI. CDR3 nucleotides: TGTGCCAGCAGCCCCGACAGGGATAGCTCCTACGAGCAGTACTTC. Its translation is CASSPDRDSSYEQYF.

This chain joins TRBV6-5 and TRBJ1-1; 8 positions match TRBD1. Germline trimming cut 4 bases from V and 5 bases from J; bases unmatched to any gene: 6. The CDR3 is 14 residues long. The germline V gene has CDR1 MNHEY and CDR2 SVGAGI. This CDR3 reads CASSLRTGGTEAFF. The CDR3 bases are TGTGCCAGCAGTTTGAGAACAGGGGGGACTGAAGCTTTCTTT.

This rearrangement joins TRBV6-5 to TRBJ2-5; 7 bases line up with TRBD1. The end of the DNA is better explained by TRBJ2-7, so the J call may be wrong. This CDR3 spans 14 amino acids. Germline V gene sequence: CDR1 MNHEY, CDR2 SVGAGI. This CDR3 is CASSASRDSYEQYF. The CDR3 DNA reads as TGTGCCAGCAGTGCATCCCGGGACAGCTACGAGCAGTACTTC.

The rearrangement uses TRBV6-5 and TRBJ1-1; perhaps TRBD1 as D (5 bases). Trimming pared 4 bases from V and 2 bases from J, leaving 8 bases between. Germline V gene sequence: CDR1 MNHEY, CDR2 SVGAGI. The CDR3 has 13 residues. The CDR3 DNA sequence: TGTGCCAGCAGTTTCGGACAAAACACTGAAGCTTTCTTT. Its translation is CASSFGQNTEAFF.

The genes are TRBV18 and TRBJ1-4, with a possible D match to TRBD1 (5 bases). V lost 4 bases, J lost 8 bases, and 11 bases lay in between. This CDR3 has 13 amino acids. Germline loops: CDR1 KGHSH, CDR2 LQKENI. The chain's CDR3 is CASSRGGVEKLFF. CDR3 DNA sequence: TGTGCCAGCTCACGGGGAGGGGTCGAAAAACTGTTTTTT.

V gene TRBV5-1 combines with J gene TRBJ2-2, with TRBD1 matching 7 bases. The V gene's germline CDR1 is SGHRS and CDR2 YFSETQ. The CDR3 contains 15 residues. J lost 1 base, V lost 2 bases, and 2 bases had no gene match. The CDR3 DNA sequence: TGCGCCAGCAGCTTACGGACAGGGAACACCGGGGAGCTGTTTTTT. It specifies CASSLRTGNTGELFF.

The chain links TRBV11-2 to TRBJ2-1, with 7 bases lining up with TRBD1. The J segment lost 0 bases and the V segment lost 4 bases, leaving 6 bases of the junction unmatched. Germline CDR1 and CDR2: SGHAT and FQNNGV. This CDR3 has 16 amino acids. This CDR3 is CASSWTGSSSYNEQFF. In nucleotides, the CDR3 is TGTGCCAGCAGCTGGACAGGCTCGAGCTCCTACAATGAGCAGTTCTTC.

The genes are TRBV7-2 and TRBJ2-5, with 9 nucleotides matching TRBD2. The J segment lost 2 bases and the V segment lost 1 base, leaving 5 bases of the junction unmatched. The CDR3 totals 16 residues. Germline V lookup: CDR1 SGHTA, CDR2 FQGNSA. CDR3 loop: CASSLGGLAGQETQYF. The CDR3, as DNA: TGTGCCAGCAGCTTAGGAGGGCTAGCGGGACAAGAGACCCAGTACTTC.